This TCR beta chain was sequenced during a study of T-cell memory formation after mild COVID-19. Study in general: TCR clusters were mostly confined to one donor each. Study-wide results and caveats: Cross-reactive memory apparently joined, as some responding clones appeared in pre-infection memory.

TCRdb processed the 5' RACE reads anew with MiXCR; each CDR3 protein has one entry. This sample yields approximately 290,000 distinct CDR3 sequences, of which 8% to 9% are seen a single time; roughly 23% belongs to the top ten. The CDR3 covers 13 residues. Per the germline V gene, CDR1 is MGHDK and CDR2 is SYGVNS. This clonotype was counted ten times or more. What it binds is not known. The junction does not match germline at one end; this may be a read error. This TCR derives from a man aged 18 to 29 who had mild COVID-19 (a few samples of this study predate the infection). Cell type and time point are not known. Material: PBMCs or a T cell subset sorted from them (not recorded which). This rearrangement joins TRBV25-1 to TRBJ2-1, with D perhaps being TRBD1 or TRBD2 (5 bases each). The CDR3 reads CASGEEGSDEQFF. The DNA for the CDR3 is TGTGCCAGCGGTGAAGAGGGGTCTGATGAGCAGTTCTTC.